This TCR beta chain was observed in a study of blood T cell repertoires in COVID-19. Study as a whole: Some COVID-19 samples were acute and others convalescent; all came from the United States, Italy and Spain. PBMCs, B-cell-depleted T cells, or T cells provided the cDNA or gDNA that made up the material.

This clone was seen once. Germline CDR1 SGHRS, CDR2 YFSETQ. After removal of 2 bases from V and 9 bases from J, the junction contained 8 bases not matched to a gene. The CDR3 is 14 amino acids. Per the original methods: Amplification of reference gene primers provided the estimated nucleated cell counts. Sequencing used immunoSEQ multiplex PCR; TCRdb keeps in-frame clones, though not all of them. V and J calls and clone size are given by that table; D and trimming were obtained from the DNA. The table lists around 46,000 clones, around 85% of them singletons, with about 15% in the top ten. The V and J genes are TRBV5-1 and TRBJ2-4; 7 bases agree with TRBD1. Sequenced input: peripheral blood. The TCR was taken from a human donor in a cohort sampled during active COVID-19. The donor label of this sample is uncertain. CDR3 loop: CASSFTGERSIQYF. The CDR3 region has the DNA TGCGCCAGCAGCTTCACAGGGGAAAGGAGCATTCAGTACTTC.